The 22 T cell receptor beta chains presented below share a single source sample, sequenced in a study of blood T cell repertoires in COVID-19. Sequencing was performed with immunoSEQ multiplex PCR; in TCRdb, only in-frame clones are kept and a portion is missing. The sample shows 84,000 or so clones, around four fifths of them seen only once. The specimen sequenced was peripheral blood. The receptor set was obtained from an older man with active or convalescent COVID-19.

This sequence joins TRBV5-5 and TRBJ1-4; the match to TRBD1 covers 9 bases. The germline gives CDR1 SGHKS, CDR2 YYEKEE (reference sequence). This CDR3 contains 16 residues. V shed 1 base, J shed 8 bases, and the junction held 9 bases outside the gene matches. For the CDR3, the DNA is TGTGCCAGCAGCTTGAACCGAGGACAGGGGTGGGAAAAACTGTTTTTT. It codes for CASSLNRGQGWEKLFF.

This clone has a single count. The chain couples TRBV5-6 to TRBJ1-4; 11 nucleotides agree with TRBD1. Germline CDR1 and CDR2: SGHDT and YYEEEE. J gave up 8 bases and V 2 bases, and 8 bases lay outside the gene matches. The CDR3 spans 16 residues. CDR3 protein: CASSLGTGGSFEKLFF. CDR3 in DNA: TGTGCCAGCAGCTTAGGGACAGGGGGAAGTTTCGAAAAACTGTTTTTT.

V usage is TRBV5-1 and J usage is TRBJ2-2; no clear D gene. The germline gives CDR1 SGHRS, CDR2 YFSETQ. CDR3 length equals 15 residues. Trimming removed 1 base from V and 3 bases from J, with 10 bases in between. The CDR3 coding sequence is TGCGCCAGCAGCTTGTCAGGCCCCGACACCGGGGAGCTGTTTTTT. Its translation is CASSLSGPDTGELFF.

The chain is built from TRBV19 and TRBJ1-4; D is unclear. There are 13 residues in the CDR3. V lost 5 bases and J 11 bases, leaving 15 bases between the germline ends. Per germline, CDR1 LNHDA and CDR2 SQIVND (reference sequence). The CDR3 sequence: CASSSWAGEKLFF. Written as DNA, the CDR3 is TGTGCCAGTAGTTCTTGGGCGGGAGAGAAACTGTTTTTT.

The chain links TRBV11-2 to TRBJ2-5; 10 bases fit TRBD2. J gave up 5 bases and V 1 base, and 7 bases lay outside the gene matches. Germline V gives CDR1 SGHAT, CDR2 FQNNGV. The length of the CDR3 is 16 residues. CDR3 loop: CASSLGPSGSSETQYF. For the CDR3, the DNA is TGTGCCAGCAGCTTAGGCCCTAGCGGGAGCAGTGAGACCCAGTACTTC.

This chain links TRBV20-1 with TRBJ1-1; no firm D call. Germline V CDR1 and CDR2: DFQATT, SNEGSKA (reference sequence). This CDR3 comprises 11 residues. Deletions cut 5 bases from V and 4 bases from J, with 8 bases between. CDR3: CSAFRGTEAFF. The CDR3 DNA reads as TGCAGTGCTTTCCGAGGCACTGAAGCTTTCTTT.

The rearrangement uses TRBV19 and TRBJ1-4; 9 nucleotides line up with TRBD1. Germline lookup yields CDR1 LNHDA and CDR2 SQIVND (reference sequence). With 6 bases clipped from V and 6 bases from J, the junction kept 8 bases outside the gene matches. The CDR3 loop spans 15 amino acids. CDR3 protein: CASRGDRVGDEKLFF. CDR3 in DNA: TGTGCCAGTAGAGGGGACAGGGTCGGCGATGAAAAACTGTTTTTT.

In DNA form, the CDR3 reads TGTGCCAGCAGCTTGGAGGGACTAGCGGGGGCAAGAATCACAGATACGCAGTATTTT. Translated, it gives CASSLEGLAGARITDTQYF. The chain has TRBV5-4 and TRBJ2-3, with 14 bases identical to TRBD2. There are 19 residues in the CDR3. CDR1 is SGHNT and CDR2 is YYREEE in the germline V gene (reference sequence). V dropped 0 bases and J dropped 2; count of bases not matched to a gene: 8.

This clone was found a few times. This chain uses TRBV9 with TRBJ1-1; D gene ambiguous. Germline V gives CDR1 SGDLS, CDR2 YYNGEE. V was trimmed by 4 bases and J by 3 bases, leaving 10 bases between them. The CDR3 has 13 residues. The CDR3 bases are TGTGCCAGCAGCCCTAGGAGGGACACTGAAGCTTTCTTT. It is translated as CASSPRRDTEAFF.

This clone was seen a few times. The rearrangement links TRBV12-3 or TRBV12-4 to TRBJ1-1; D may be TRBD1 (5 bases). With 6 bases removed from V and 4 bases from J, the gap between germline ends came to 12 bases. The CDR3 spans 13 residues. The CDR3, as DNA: TGTGCCAGCAGGGGGACCGGGGGCACTGAAGCTTTCTTT. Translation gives CASRGTGGTEAFF.

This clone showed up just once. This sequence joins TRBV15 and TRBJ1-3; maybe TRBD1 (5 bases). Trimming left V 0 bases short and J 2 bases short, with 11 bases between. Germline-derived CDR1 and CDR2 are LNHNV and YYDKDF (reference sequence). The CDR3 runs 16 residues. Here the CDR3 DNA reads TGTGCCACCAGCAGAGACAGGGTCGTCGCTGGAAACACCATATATTTT. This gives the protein CATSRDRVVAGNTIYF. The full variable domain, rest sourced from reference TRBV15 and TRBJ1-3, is DAMVIQNPRYQVTQFGKPVTLSCSQTLNHNVMYWYQQKSSQAPKLLFHYYDKDFNNEADTPDNFQSRRPNTSFCFLDIRSPGLGDTAMYLCATSRDRVVAGNTIYFGEGSWLTVV.

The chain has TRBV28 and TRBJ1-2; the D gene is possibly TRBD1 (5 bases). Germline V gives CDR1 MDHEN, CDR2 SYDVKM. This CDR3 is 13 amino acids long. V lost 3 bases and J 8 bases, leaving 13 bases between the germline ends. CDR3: CASSLQGFLGYTF. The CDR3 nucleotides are TGTGCCAGCAGTTTGCAGGGATTCTTGGGCTACACCTTC.

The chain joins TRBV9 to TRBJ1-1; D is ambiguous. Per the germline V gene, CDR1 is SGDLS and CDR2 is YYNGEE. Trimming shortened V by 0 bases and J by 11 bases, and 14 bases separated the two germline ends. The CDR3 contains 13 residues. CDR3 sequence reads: CASSVAFAGEAFF. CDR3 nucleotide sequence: TGTGCCAGCAGCGTAGCTTTTGCGGGAGAGGCTTTCTTT.

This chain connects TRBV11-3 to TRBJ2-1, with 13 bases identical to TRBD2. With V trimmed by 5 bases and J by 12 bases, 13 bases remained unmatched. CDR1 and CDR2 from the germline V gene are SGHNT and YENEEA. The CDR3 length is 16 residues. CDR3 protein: CASSQLLAGGRSRQFF. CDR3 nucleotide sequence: TGTGCCAGCAGCCAACTACTAGCGGGAGGGAGGAGTCGGCAGTTCTTC. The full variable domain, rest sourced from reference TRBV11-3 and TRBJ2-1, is EAGVVQSPRYKIIEKKQPVAFWCNPISGHNTLYWYLQNLGQGPELLIRYENEEAVDDSQLPKDRFSAERLKGVDSTLKIQPAELGDSAVYLCASSQLLAGGRSRQFFGPGTRLTVL.

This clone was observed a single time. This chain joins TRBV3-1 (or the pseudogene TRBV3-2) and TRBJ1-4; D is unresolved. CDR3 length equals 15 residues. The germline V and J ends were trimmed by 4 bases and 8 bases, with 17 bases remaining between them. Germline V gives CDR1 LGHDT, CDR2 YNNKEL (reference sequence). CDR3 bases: TGTGCCAGCAGCCCCTCGACTCTTACGGGGGAAAAACTGTTTTTT. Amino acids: CASSPSTLTGEKLFF.

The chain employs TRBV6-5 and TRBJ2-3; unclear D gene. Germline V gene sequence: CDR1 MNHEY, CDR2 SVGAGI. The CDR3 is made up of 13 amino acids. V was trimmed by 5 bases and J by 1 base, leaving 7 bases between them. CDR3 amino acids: CASSLPGTDTQYF. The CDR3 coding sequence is TGTGCCAGCAGTCTGCCAGGCACAGATACGCAGTATTTT.

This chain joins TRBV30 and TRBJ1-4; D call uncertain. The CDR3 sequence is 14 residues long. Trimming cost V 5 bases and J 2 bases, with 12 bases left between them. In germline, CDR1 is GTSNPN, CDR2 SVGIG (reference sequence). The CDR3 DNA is TGTGCCTGGGGACCGGGTTTGACTAATGAAAAACTGTTTTTT. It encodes CAWGPGLTNEKLFF.

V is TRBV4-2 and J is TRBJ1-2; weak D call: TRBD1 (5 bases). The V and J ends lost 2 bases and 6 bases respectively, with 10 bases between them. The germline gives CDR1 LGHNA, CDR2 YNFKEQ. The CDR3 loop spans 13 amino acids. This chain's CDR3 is CASSQRGIDGYTF. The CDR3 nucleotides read TGTGCCAGCAGCCAAAGGGGAATCGATGGCTACACCTTC.

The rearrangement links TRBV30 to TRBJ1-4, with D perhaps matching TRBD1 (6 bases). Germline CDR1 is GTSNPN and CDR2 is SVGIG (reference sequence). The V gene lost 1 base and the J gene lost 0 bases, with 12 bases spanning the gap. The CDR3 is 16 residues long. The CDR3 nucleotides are TGTGCCTGGAGTGCCCCACAGGGTACAACTAATGAAAAACTGTTTTTT. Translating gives CAWSAPQGTTNEKLFF.

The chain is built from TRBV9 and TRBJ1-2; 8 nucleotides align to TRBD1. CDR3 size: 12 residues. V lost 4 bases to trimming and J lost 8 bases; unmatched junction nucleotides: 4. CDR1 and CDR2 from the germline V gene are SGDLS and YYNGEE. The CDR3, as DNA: TGTGCCAGCAGCAGATCAGGGGGCGGCTACACCTTC. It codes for CASSRSGGGYTF.

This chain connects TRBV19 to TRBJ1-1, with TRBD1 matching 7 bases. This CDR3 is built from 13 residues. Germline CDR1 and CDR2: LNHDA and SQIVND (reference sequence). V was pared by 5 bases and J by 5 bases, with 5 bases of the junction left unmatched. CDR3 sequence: CASSVTGRTEAFF. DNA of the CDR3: TGTGCCAGTAGTGTGACAGGGCGGACTGAAGCTTTCTTT.

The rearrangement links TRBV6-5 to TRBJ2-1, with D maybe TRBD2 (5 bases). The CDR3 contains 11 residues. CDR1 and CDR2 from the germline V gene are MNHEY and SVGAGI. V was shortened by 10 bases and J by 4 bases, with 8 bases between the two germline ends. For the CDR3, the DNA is TGTGCCATACGCGGGTACAATGAGCAGTTCTTC. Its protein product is CAIRGYNEQFF.